This T cell receptor beta chain is drawn from a study of CD8 T cells in Susac syndrome. There are 17 residues in the CDR3. The germline gives CDR1 MGHRA, CDR2 YSYEKL. V was pared by 1 base and J by 1 base, with 11 bases between. From blood CD8+ and CD4+ T cells, TCR beta sequences were generated. Roughly 0.45 to 1 ug RNA was reverse transcribed with random hexamers. TCRdb called the immunoSEQ multiplex PCR reads again in MiXCR, with one record for every CDR3 protein. There are roughly 330,000 distinct CDR3 sequences in the sample; about 90% occur only once, and 0.06% to 0.075% lies in the top ten. The chain employs TRBV4-1 and TRBJ2-6; TRBD2 might be the D (6 bases). This clonotype was obtained from a human donor with multiple sclerosis. The material sequenced was CD4+ T cells from PBMCs. This chain's CDR3 is CASSQGDSLSGANVLTF. The CDR3 region has the DNA TGCGCCAGCAGCCAAGGGGACTCTCTTTCTGGGGCCAACGTCCTGACTTTC.